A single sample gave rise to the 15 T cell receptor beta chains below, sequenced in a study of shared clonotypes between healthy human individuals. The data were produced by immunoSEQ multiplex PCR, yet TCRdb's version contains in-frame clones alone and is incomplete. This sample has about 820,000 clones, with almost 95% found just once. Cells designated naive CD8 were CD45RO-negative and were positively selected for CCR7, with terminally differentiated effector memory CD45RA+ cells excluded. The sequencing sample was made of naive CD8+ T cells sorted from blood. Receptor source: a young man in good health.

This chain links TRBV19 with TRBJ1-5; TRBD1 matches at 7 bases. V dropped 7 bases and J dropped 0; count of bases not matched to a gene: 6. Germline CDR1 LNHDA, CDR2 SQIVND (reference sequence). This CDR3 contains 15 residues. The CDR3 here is CASTPGTDSNQPQHF. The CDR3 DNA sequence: TGTGCCAGTACCCCCGGGACAGATAGCAATCAGCCCCAGCATTTT.

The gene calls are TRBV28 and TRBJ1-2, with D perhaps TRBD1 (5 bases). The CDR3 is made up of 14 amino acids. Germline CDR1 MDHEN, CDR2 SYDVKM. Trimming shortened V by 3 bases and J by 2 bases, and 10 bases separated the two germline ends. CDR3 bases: TGTGCCAGCAGTTTCCGGGGGATCAACTATGGCTACACCTTC. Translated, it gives CASSFRGINYGYTF.

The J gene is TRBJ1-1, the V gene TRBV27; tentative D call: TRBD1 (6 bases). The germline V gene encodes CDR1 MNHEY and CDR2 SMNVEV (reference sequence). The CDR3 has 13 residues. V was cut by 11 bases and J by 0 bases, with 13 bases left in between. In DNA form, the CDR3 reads TGTGCCGTAGGAAGGGGGATGAACACTGAAGCTTTCTTT. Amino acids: CAVGRGMNTEAFF.

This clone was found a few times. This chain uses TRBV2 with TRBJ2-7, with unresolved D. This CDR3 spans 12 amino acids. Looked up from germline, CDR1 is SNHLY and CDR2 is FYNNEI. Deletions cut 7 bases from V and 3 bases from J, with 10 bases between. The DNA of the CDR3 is TGTGCCAGCACCGGCTCCCACTACGAGCAGTACTTC. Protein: CASTGSHYEQYF.

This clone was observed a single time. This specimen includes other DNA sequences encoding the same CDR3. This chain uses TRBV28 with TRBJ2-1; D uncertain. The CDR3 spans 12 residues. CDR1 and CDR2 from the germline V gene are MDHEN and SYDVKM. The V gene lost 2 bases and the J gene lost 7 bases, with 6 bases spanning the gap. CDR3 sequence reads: CASSLDGNEQFF. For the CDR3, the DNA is TGTGCCAGCAGTTTAGACGGGAATGAGCAGTTCTTC.

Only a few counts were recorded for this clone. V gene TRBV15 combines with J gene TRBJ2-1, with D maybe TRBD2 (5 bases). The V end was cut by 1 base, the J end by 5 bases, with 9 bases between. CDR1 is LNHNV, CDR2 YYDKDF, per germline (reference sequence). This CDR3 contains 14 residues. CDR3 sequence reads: CATSRVSAHNEQFF. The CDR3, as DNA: TGTGCCACCAGCAGAGTTAGCGCCCACAATGAGCAGTTCTTC. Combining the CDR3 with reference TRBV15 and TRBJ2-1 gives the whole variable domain DAMVIQNPRYQVTQFGKPVTLSCSQTLNHNVMYWYQQKSSQAPKLLFHYYDKDFNNEADTPDNFQSRRPNTSFCFLDIRSPGLGDTAMYLCATSRVSAHNEQFFGPGTRLTVL.

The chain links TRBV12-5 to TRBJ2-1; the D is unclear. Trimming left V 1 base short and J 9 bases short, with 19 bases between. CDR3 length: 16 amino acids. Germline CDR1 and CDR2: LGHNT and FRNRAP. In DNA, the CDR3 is TGTGCTAGTGGTTTGGACCCGAATCTGGAGTTCCCTGAGCAGTTCTTC. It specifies CASGLDPNLEFPEQFF.

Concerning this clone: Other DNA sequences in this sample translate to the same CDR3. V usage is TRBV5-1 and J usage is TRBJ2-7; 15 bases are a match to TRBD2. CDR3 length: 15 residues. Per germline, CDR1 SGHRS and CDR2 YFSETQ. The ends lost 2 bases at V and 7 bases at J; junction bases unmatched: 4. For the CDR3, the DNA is TGCGCCAGCAGCTTAGGACTAGCGGGAGGGGGTGAGCAGTACTTC. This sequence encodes CASSLGLAGGGEQYF.

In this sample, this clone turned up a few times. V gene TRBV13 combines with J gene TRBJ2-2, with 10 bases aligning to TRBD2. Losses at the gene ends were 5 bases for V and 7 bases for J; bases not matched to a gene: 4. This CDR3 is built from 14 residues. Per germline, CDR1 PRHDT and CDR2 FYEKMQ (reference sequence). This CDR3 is CASSLAGDVGELFF. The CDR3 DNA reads TGTGCCAGCAGCCTAGCGGGAGATGTCGGGGAGCTGTTTTTT. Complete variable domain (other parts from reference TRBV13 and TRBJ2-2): AAGVIQSPRHLIKEKRETATLKCYPIPRHDTVYWYQQGPGQDPQFLISFYEKMQSDKGSIPDRFSAQQFSDYHSELNMSSLELGDSALYFCASSLAGDVGELFFGEGSRLTVL.

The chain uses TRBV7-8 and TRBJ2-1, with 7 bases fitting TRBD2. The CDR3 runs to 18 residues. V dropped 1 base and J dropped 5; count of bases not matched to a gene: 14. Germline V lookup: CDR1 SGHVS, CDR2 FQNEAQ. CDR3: CASSLGGSRDYRNNEQFF. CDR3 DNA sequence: TGTGCCAGCAGCTTAGGGGGAAGCCGGGACTACCGCAACAATGAGCAGTTCTTC.

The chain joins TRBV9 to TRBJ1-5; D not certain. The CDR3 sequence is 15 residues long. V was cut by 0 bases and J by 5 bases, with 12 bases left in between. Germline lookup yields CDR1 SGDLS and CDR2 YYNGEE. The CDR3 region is CASSVGGRADQPQHF. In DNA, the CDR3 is TGTGCCAGCAGCGTAGGTGGGAGGGCGGATCAGCCCCAGCATTTT.

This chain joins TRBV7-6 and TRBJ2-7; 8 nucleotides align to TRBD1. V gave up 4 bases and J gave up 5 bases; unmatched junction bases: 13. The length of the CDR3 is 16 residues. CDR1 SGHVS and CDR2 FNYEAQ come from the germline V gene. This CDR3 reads CASSSALDRAVDEQYF. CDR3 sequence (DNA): TGTGCCAGCAGCTCGGCTCTGGACAGGGCTGTCGACGAGCAGTACTTC.

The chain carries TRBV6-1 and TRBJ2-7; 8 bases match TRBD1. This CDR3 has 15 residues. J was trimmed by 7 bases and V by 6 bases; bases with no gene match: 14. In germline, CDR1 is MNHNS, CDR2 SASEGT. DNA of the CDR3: TGTGCCAGCAGGGAAACCAGGGGGCTCCGAGGAGAGCAGTACTTC. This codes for CASRETRGLRGEQYF.

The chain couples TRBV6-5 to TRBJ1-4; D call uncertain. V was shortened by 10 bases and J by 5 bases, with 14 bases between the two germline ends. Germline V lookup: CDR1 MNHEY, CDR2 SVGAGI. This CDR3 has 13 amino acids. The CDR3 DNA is TGTGCCACCCGCGTTGGGCGAAATGAAAAACTGTTTTTT. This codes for CATRVGRNEKLFF.

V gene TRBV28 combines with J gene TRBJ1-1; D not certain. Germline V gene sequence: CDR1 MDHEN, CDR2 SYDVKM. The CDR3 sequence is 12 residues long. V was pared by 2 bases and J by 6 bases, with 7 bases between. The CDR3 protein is CASSLIVAEAFF. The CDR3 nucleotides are TGTGCCAGCAGTTTAATAGTTGCTGAAGCTTTCTTT. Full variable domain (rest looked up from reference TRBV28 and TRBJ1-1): DVKVTQSSRYLVKRTGEKVFLECVQDMDHENMFWYRQDPGLGLRLIYFSYDVKMKEKGDIPEGYSVSREKKERFSLILESASTNQTSMYLCASSLIVAEAFFGQGTRLTVV.